The 4 T cell receptor beta chains below were found in one sample sequenced in a study of CXCR3-negative and CXCR3-positive naive CD8 T cells. UMI-labeled TRB cDNA libraries were prepared by 5' RACE. TCRdb reprocessed the 5' RACE reads and stores each CDR3 protein as one record, lacking DNA. Recorded here are around 50,000 distinct CDR3 sequences; the top ten clones represent 2% to 2.5%. The sequencing input was naive CXCR3- CD8+ T cells from blood. The subset was: CD45RO-CCR7+CD27+CD95- naive CD8+ T cells lacking CXCR3 (TNR3-). The receptor set was obtained from a human donor in good health. Some clones in this sample may be carry-over from other donors' samples.

This chain links TRBV28 with TRBJ2-2; the TCRdb D gene call, TRBD1, has no DNA to confirm it. CDR1 and CDR2 from the germline V gene are MDHEN and SYDVKM. This CDR3 is built from 16 residues. This chain's CDR3 is CASSLPRQGGTGELFF.

The chain employs TRBV12-3 or TRBV12-4 and TRBJ2-1; TCRdb reports TRBD2, a call that lacks DNA to check it against. The CDR3 is 14 residues long. The CDR3 loop reads CASSTGLNLNEQFF.

The rearrangement uses TRBV5-5 and TRBJ2-7; TCRdb designates TRBD2, a call that cannot be tested without DNA. CDR3 length: 15 residues. Germline V CDR1 and CDR2: SGHKS, YYEKEE (reference sequence). This CDR3 is CASSLRTSAPREQYF.

The chain couples TRBV29-1 to TRBJ1-1; TCRdb designates TRBD1, a call that cannot be tested without DNA. This CDR3 is 18 amino acids long. Germline V gene lookup returns CDR1 SQVTM and CDR2 ANQGSEA. This CDR3 is CSVEDLPGQGAGDTEAFF.